This T cell receptor (beta chain) is from a study of T-cell reconstitution after alpha-beta-depleted transplantation in children. As it was prepared, the TCRbeta library received unique molecular identifiers. MiXCR, applied by TCRdb to the PCR reads, yields one record per CDR3 protein. In the table there are approximately 420,000 distinct CDR3 sequences, 11% of which are singletons. The ends were cut back, 1 base at V and 4 bases at J, with 9 bases in the middle. The CDR3 length is 13 residues. Germline assignment: CDR1 DFQATT and CDR2 SNEGSKA (reference sequence). Sequenced material: PBMCs from the stem cell graft donor, taken from the stem cell graft. The rearrangement joins TRBV20-1 to TRBJ2-3, with D tentatively TRBD1 (6 bases). The sequence came from a human donor who donated a stem cell graft to a child with acute myeloid leukemia. The CDR3: CSARGTVADTQYF. In DNA, the CDR3 is TGCAGTGCTAGAGGGACAGTTGCAGATACGCAGTATTTT.